The entry below describes one T cell receptor (beta chain). These data come from a study of blood T cell repertoires in COVID-19. This table comes from immunoSEQ multiplex PCR, and its TCRdb copy is limited to in-frame clones, with some not included. The top ten clones hold around 1% of a sample with 190,000 or so clones, around 87% of them seen once. V lost 2 bases to trimming and J lost 6 bases, with 10 bases between them. This CDR3 has 13 residues. Germline V gives CDR1 SEHNR, CDR2 FQNEAQ (reference sequence). The sample was peripheral blood. The rearrangement links TRBV7-9 to TRBJ1-2, with D unclear. The clonotype comes from a woman aged 18-29 years who had recovered from COVID-19. The CDR3 sequence: CASSLRGQNGYTF. DNA of the CDR3: TGTGCCAGCAGCTTACGTGGCCAGAATGGCTACACCTTC.